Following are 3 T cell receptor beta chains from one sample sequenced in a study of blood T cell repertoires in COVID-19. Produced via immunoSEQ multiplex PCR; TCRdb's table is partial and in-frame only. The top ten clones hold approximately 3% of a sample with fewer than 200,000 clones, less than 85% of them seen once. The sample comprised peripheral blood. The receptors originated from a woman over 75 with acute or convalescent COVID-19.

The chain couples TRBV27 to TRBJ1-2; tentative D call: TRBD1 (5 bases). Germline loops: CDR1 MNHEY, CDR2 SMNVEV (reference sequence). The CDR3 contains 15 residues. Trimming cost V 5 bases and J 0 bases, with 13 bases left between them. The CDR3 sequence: CASSPLAGPNYGYTF. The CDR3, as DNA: TGTGCCAGCAGTCCCCTAGCGGGACCTAACTATGGCTACACCTTC.

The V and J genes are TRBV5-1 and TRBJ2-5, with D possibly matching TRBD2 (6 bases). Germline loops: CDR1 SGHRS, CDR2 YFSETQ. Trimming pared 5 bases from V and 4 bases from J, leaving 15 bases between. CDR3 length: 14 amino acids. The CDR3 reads CASRPGGSGETQYF. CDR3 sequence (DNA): TGCGCCAGCAGACCCGGGGGAAGTGGAGAGACCCAGTACTTC.

Here the CDR3 reads CATSDPSRGVTEAFF. The DNA for the CDR3 is TGTGCCACCAGTGATCCCTCCCGGGGGGTGACTGAAGCTTTCTTT. The chain employs TRBV24-1 and TRBJ1-1, with D possibly TRBD1 on 5 matching bases. The CDR3 is 15 residues long. CDR1 and CDR2 (germline): KGHDR, SFDVKD. Trimming pared 3 bases from V and 5 bases from J, leaving 15 bases between.